The present T cell receptor beta chain was sequenced within a study of T cell repertoires in cytomegalovirus infection. Study-level background: Indications came from public TCR beta signatures; they pointed to CMV infection and to a matching HLA type. The study's findings and limits: HLA-C-restricted CMV-specific TCR beta clonotypes prevailed in the ex vivo response.

TCRdb reprocessed the reads with MiXCR, giving one entry per CDR3 protein. The sample carries more than 400,000 distinct CDR3 sequences, 26% recorded once. The CDR3 totals 16 residues. CDR1 is SGHVS, CDR2 FNYEAQ, per germline. Trimming left V 1 base short and J 0 bases short, with 13 bases between. As regards this clonotype: No antigen is known for it.

The TCR comes from a human donor in good health (CMV status not recorded). Some clones in this sample may be carry-over from other donors' samples. The chain joins TRBV7-6 to TRBJ2-7; D gene unclear. Sequenced sample: PBMCs. The CDR3 nucleotides read TGTGCCAGCAGCTTAGATCTCCCACCGGTCTCCTACGAGCAGTACTTC. Translating gives CASSLDLPPVSYEQYF.